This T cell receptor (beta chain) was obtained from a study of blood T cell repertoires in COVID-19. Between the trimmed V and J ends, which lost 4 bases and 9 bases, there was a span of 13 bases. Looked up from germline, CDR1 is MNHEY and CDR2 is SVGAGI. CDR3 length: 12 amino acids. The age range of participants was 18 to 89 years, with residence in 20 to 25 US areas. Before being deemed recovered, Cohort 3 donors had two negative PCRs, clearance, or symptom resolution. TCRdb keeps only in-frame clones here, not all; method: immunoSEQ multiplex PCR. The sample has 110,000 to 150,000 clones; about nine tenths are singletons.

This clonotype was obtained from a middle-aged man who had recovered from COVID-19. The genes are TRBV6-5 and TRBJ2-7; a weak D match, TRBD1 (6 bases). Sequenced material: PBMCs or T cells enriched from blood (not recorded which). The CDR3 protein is CASSLQGFGQYV. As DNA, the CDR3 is TGTGCCAGCAGTTTACAGGGTTTCGGGCAGTACGTC.